These 17 T cell receptor beta chains came from one sample sequenced in a study of shared clonotypes between healthy human individuals. Produced via immunoSEQ multiplex PCR; TCRdb's table is partial and in-frame only. The sample lists some 1 million clones, about 75% occurring once. The sequenced material came from memory CD4+ T cells sorted from blood. This sample's subset: CD45RA-negative fraction. The receptor source for this set is a young man in good health.

The chain carries TRBV9 and TRBJ2-1; D gene ambiguous. V was pared by 7 bases and J by 9 bases, with 5 bases between. Germline loops: CDR1 SGDLS, CDR2 YYNGEE. The CDR3 consists of 9 residues. This CDR3 is CASGSEQFF. In DNA form, the CDR3 reads TGTGCCAGCGGCAGTGAGCAGTTCTTC.

This sequence joins TRBV12-5 and TRBJ1-1; D call uncertain. Germline CDR1 and CDR2: LGHNT and FRNRAP. V was cut by 0 bases and J by 1 base, with 9 bases left in between. This CDR3 comprises 15 residues. The CDR3 region is CASGLVVAENTEAFF. The CDR3 DNA reads as TGTGCTAGTGGTTTGGTAGTGGCCGAGAACACTGAAGCTTTCTTT. Using reference TRBV12-5 and TRBJ1-1 for the parts outside the CDR3, the full variable domain is DARVTQTPRHKVTEMGQEVTMRCQPILGHNTVFWYRQTMMQGLELLAYFRNRAPLDDSGMPKDRFSAEMPDATLATLKIQPSEPRDSAVYFCASGLVVAENTEAFFGQGTRLTVV.

The chain combines TRBV12-5 with TRBJ2-4; no firm D call. V lost 1 base and J 4 bases, leaving 17 bases between the germline ends. CDR1 is LGHNT and CDR2 is FRNRAP in the germline V gene. The CDR3 covers 17 residues. The CDR3 loop reads CASGLEFSAYSKNIQYF. The CDR3 bases are TGTGCTAGTGGTTTGGAATTCTCAGCTTACAGTAAAAACATTCAGTACTTC.

V and J are TRBV10-3 and TRBJ2-2, with TRBD1 matching over 7 bases. The CDR3 covers 16 residues. In germline, CDR1 is ENHRY, CDR2 SYGVKD. Unmatched junction bases numbered 11, after V lost 5 bases and J lost 5 bases. Written as DNA, the CDR3 is TGTGCCATCAGTCAATCTGACAGGGCGGAAACCGGGGAGCTGTTTTTT. Amino acids: CAISQSDRAETGELFF.

The V and J genes are TRBV2 and TRBJ1-4; maybe TRBD1 (6 bases). Germline loops: CDR1 SNHLY, CDR2 FYNNEI. This CDR3 comprises 15 residues. V dropped 6 bases and J dropped 7 bases, with 18 bases sitting between them. The CDR3 DNA sequence: TGTGCCAGCAGAAAGTTGAGGGGGTATGGTGAAAAACTGTTTTTT. Its translation is CASRKLRGYGEKLFF.

The V gene is TRBV6-5, the J gene TRBJ1-6; tentatively, D is TRBD1 (5 bases). From germline, CDR1 is MNHEY and CDR2 SVGAGI. The CDR3 runs 16 residues. V lost 2 bases to trimming and J lost 9 bases, with 17 bases between them. The CDR3: CASSYGGGAASSPLHF. CDR3 coding DNA: TGTGCCAGCAGTTACGGCGGCGGGGCAGCTAGTTCACCCCTCCACTTT.

This clone was observed a single time. This chain connects TRBV10-2 to TRBJ1-6; TRBD1 is a possible D gene (6 bases). Per the germline V gene, CDR1 is WSHSY and CDR2 is SAAADI. The CDR3 is 15 residues long. Trimming shortened V by 4 bases and J by 6 bases, and 13 bases separated the two germline ends. CDR3 sequence reads: CASSGTVSGNSPLHF. The DNA of the CDR3 is TGCGCCAGCAGTGGGACAGTCTCGGGTAATTCACCCCTCCACTTT.

The rearrangement uses TRBV6-5 and TRBJ2-7; 7 bases agree with TRBD1. The CDR3 length is 12 residues. The V gene's germline CDR1 is MNHEY and CDR2 SVGAGI. Unmatched junction bases numbered 7, after V lost 10 bases and J lost 4 bases. CDR3 region: CATTTGAYEQYF. Written as DNA, the CDR3 is TGTGCCACGACTACAGGGGCGTACGAGCAGTACTTC.

This clone was picked up a small number of times. The V and J genes are TRBV28 and TRBJ1-5; D gene ambiguous. In germline, CDR1 is MDHEN, CDR2 SYDVKM. This CDR3 comprises 13 residues. V was trimmed by 9 bases and J by 0 bases, leaving 9 bases between them. The CDR3 DNA reads TGTGCCAGTCTTGCCTCTAGCAATCAGCCCCAGCATTTT. Translation: CASLASSNQPQHF.

V is TRBV5-1 and J is TRBJ2-2, with 9 bases matching TRBD2. From germline, CDR1 is SGHRS and CDR2 YFSETQ. This CDR3 region has 16 residues. Losses at the gene ends were 4 bases for V and 1 base for J; bases not matched to a gene: 5. CDR3 DNA sequence: TGCGCCAGCAGCCTCACTAGCGGGCTGAACACCGGGGAGCTGTTTTTT. Translation: CASSLTSGLNTGELFF.

This clone has a handful of counts. The rearrangement uses TRBV18 and TRBJ1-2; the D gene is possibly TRBD1 (6 bases). Trimming left V 6 bases short and J 4 bases short, with 15 bases between. The CDR3 covers 14 residues. The germline V gene encodes CDR1 KGHSH and CDR2 LQKENI. The chain's CDR3 is CASSQRQEFYGYTF. The CDR3 DNA is TGTGCCAGCTCCCAAAGACAGGAATTCTATGGCTACACCTTC.

This clone was observed a single time. V usage is TRBV23-1 and J usage is TRBJ2-7, with D unclear. TRBV23-1 is flagged as an ORF with uncertain function. CDR3 length: 17 residues. V gave up 6 bases and J gave up 0 bases, with 21 bases separating them. CDR3 DNA sequence: TGCGCCAGCAGCCAGCCCCCTCCCTTGGCGGACTCCTACGAGCAGTACTTC. The encoded protein is CASSQPPPLADSYEQYF.

This clone showed up just a few times. V gene TRBV5-1 combines with J gene TRBJ2-5; 11 bases line up with TRBD2. V trimming: 7 bases; J trimming: 0 bases; junction bases outside the gene matches: 5. The germline V gene encodes CDR1 SGHRS and CDR2 YFSETQ. This CDR3 is built from 15 residues. For the CDR3, the DNA is TGCGCCAGCTTCGTAGCGGGAGGGAACCAAGAGACCCAGTACTTC. It codes for CASFVAGGNQETQYF.

The chain joins TRBV5-6 to TRBJ2-5, with a possible D match to TRBD2 (6 bases). The end of the DNA fits TRBJ2-7 better, so the J call may be wrong. Germline V gives CDR1 SGHDT, CDR2 YYEEEE. The CDR3 covers 12 residues. As DNA, the CDR3 is TGTGCCAGCAGCTCGGGAGTGGGCGAGCAGTACTTC. This encodes CASSSGVGEQYF.

The gene calls are TRBV30 and TRBJ1-1; no reliable D call. CDR1 and CDR2 from the germline V gene are GTSNPN and SVGIG (reference sequence). The CDR3 consists of 11 residues. The germline V and J ends were trimmed by 0 bases and 11 bases, with 10 bases remaining between them. For the CDR3, the DNA is TGTGCCTGGAGTGTAAGGGTTGTGGCTTTCTTT. Encoded protein: CAWSVRVVAFF. The complete variable domain, with remaining parts taken from reference TRBV30 and TRBJ1-1, reads SQTIHQWPATLVQPVGSPLSLECTVEGTSNPNLYWYRQAAGRGLQLLFYSVGIGQISSEVPQNLSASRPQDRQFILSSKKLLLSDSGFYLCAWSVRVVAFFGQGTRLTVV.

This clone was seen ten or more times. Other DNA sequences in the same sample also yield this CDR3. The J gene is TRBJ2-5, the V gene TRBV5-1; D call uncertain. The germline V gene has CDR1 SGHRS and CDR2 YFSETQ. This CDR3 contains 12 residues. Trimming cost V 0 bases and J 2 bases, with 2 bases left between them. CDR3: CASSLAQETQYF. CDR3 nucleotides: TGCGCCAGCAGCTTGGCTCAAGAGACCCAGTACTTC.

J is TRBJ2-3 and V is TRBV10-2, with 10 bases matching TRBD1. The junction had 3 bases not matched to a gene; V was cut back by 5 bases and J by 1 base. CDR1 is WSHSY, CDR2 SAAADI, per germline. This CDR3 contains 15 residues. This chain's CDR3 is CASSPGTGGTDTQYF. CDR3 DNA sequence: TGCGCCAGCAGTCCGGGGACAGGGGGCACAGATACGCAGTATTTT.